A selection of T cell receptor beta chains follows, all from one sample in a study of blood T cell repertoires in COVID-19. Measured with immunoSEQ multiplex PCR; TCRdb has only the in-frame clones, and not every one. The sample contains about 76,000 clones, around four fifths of which appear only once. What was sequenced was peripheral blood. The source of these receptors is a human donor in a cohort sampled during active COVID-19. The CDR3 runs from the conserved cysteine through the conserved F or W. The D gene is left open where the match is weak. Size is omitted from some rows. Given values are once, few, many or a class for expanded clones.

d_gene	v_gene	j_gene	abundance	CDR3nt	CDR3aa
TRBD1	TRBV9	TRBJ1-1	.	TGTGCCAGCAGCCCACAGGGGGCCGTCACTGAAGCTTTCTTT	CASSPQGAVTEAFF
.	TRBV6-5	TRBJ1-6	.	TGTGCCAGCAGTTACCGTGGAGGGGAGATGCCCCTCCACTTT	CASSYRGGEMPLHF
TRBD1	TRBV23-1	TRBJ2-1	.	TGCGCCAGCAGTCAAGGGGACAGGGTGGACTACAATGAGCAGTTCTTC	CASSQGDRVDYNEQFF
.	TRBV7-2	TRBJ2-7	few	TGTGCCAGCAGCCTCGACAGTAACTACGAGCAGTACTTC	CASSLDSNYEQYF
TRBD1	TRBV10-3	TRBJ1-6	few	TGTGCCATCAGCCAGGGGGGACTGAATTCACCCCTCCACTTT	CAISQGGLNSPLHF
TRBD2	TRBV3-1/TRBV3-2	TRBJ2-2	.	TGTGCCAGCAGCCAGGCACTAGCGGGGGGCCTGACGTACGGGGAGCTGTTTTTT	CASSQALAGGLTYGELFF
.	TRBV12-3/TRBV12-4	TRBJ2-5	.	TGTGCCAGCAGTACTGGGGGGATCGAGACCCAGTACTTC	CASSTGGIETQYF
TRBD1	TRBV28	TRBJ1-2	.	TGTGCCAGCAGTCCTGCCCCCGGGACAGGCCTGGGCTACACCTTC	CASSPAPGTGLGYTF
TRBD2	TRBV10-3	TRBJ2-7	.	TGTGCCATCAGTCCTAGCGGCCTTTACGAGCAGTACTTC	CAISPSGLYEQYF
TRBD1	TRBV29-1	TRBJ2-2	.	TGCAGCGCCCTAAGGGACAGGGTCCCAGGAGGGGAGCTGTTTTTT	CSALRDRVPGGELFF
.	TRBV28	TRBJ2-7	.	TGTGCCAGCAGTCGTACCTTGGGCGCCTACGAGCAGTACTTC	CASSRTLGAYEQYF
.	TRBV7-9	TRBJ2-1	.	TGTGCCAGCAGCTTCGGTGACAATGAGCAGTTCTTC	CASSFGDNEQFF
.	TRBV3-1/TRBV3-2	TRBJ1-4	few	TGTGCCAGCGCGGGGAGAAATCTTGAAAAACTGTTTTTT	CASAGRNLEKLFF
.	TRBV7-9	TRBJ2-7	.	TGTGCCAGCAGTACTGGGGGCCCGGCGAACGAGCAGTACTTC	CASSTGGPANEQYF
TRBD2	TRBV5-1	TRBJ2-2	.	TGCGCCACCGCCTATTCCGGGACTAGGAATGGCGGGGAGCTGTTTTTT	CATAYSGTRNGGELFF
.	TRBV16	TRBJ2-5	.	TGTGCCAGCAGCCAATCTTCCAGCCAAGAGACCCAGTACTTC	CASSQSSSQETQYF
TRBD1	TRBV5-6	TRBJ2-1	.	TGTGCCAGCAGCCCTACAGGGGTAAATGAGCAGTTCTTC	CASSPTGVNEQFF
.	TRBV5-8	TRBJ2-2	once	TGTGCCAGCTCCGGCGGCCACTTTTTGAACACCGGGGAGCTGTTTTTT	CASSGGHFLNTGELFF
.	TRBV27	TRBJ2-5	.	TGTGCCAGCAGCCCGACAGGACAAGAGACCCAGTACTTC	CASSPTGQETQYF
.	TRBV25-1	TRBJ2-3	.	TGTGCCAGCAGTGACCTTTACAGGGGCACAGATACGCAGTATTTT	CASSDLYRGTDTQYF
.	TRBV5-1	TRBJ1-1	.	TGCGCCAGCAGAGGGGCAGACCAAGCTTTCTTT	CASRGADQAFF
.	TRBV5-1	TRBJ1-2	.	TGCGCCAGCAGCTTGAACAGCTGGGGCTACACCTTC	CASSLNSWGYTF
.	TRBV7-9	TRBJ2-7	.	TGTGCCAGCAGCCCGCGCTTGGGGCAGGGTTCTAGCGAGCAGTACTTC	CASSPRLGQGSSEQYF
TRBD2	TRBV3-1/TRBV3-2	TRBJ2-3	.	TGTGCCAGCAGCCAAGTACTAGCGGGCCGCACAGATACGCAGTATTTT	CASSQVLAGRTDTQYF
TRBD1	TRBV5-1	TRBJ2-3	.	TGCGCCAGCAGCTCCAACAGGGGGGCGCCAGATACGCAGTATTTT	CASSSNRGAPDTQYF
.	TRBV2	TRBJ1-1	.	TGTGCCAGCTTTCAGGGGAACACTGAAGCTTTCTTT	CASFQGNTEAFF
TRBD1	TRBV18	TRBJ2-7	.	TGTGCCAGCTCACTCAGGGGGACCCACGAGCAGTACTTC	CASSLRGTHEQYF
TRBD1	TRBV4-1	TRBJ1-5	.	TGCGCCAGCAGCCTATTCCAGGGGGCTAGTCAGCCCCAGCATTTT	CASSLFQGASQPQHF
.	TRBV28	TRBJ2-3	.	TGTGCCAGCAGTCTCCGGGACACAGATACGCAGTATTTT	CASSLRDTDTQYF
TRBD1	TRBV7-8	TRBJ2-3	.	TGTGCCAGCAGCGGCTGGGACAGGGGGCCGAGCACAGATACGCAGTATTTT	CASSGWDRGPSTDTQYF
.	TRBV12-5	TRBJ1-6	.	TGTGCTAGTAACCCCCCCTCGTCCTCAGGGAATTCACCCCTCCACTTT	CASNPPSSSGNSPLHF
.	TRBV19	TRBJ2-7	.	TGTGCCAGTAGTAGCCCTGGGACAAATGGCTACGAGCAGTACTTC	CASSSPGTNGYEQYF
TRBD2	TRBV6-5	TRBJ2-5	.	TGTGCCAGCAGTTACTCTGGGAGGGACGGGCAAGAGACCCAGTACTTC	CASSYSGRDGQETQYF
.	TRBV29-1	TRBJ1-2	.	TGCAGCGTTGAGGAGAGGGGGTGGTATGACTATGGCTACACCTTC	CSVEERGWYDYGYTF